This is a list of T cell receptor beta chains from one sample in a study of response to subunit inactivated influenza vaccine. TCRdb reanalysed the RT-PCR reads using MiXCR and keeps one entry per CDR3 protein. The table lists fewer than 800,000 distinct CDR3 sequences, less than 20% of them singletons. This specimen consisted of PBMCs from blood, obtained about 13 days after vaccination. The receptor source for this set is a man aged 45-65 years who received an inactivated influenza vaccine. CDR3s include the opening cysteine and the closing phenylalanine or tryptophan. The order of the fields is CDR3 DNA, CDR3 protein, clone size, V gene, J gene, D gene. A D gene is named only where the DNA matches it firmly. Not all rows give a size; the values are once, few, many and, for expanded clones, a class.

DNA: TGTGCCAGCAGCCCGACCGGGAACACTGAAGCTTTCTTT; CDR3: CASSPTGNTEAFF; size: many; V: TRBV12-3/TRBV12-4; J: TRBJ1-1; D: -
DNA: TGTGCCAGCAGTTTATATGGGGAGTCCTACGAGCAGTACTTC; CDR3: CASSLYGESYEQYF; size: -; V: TRBV12-3/TRBV12-4; J: TRBJ2-7; D: -
DNA: TGTGCCTGGAGTGTGTATGAGACCCAGTACTTC; CDR3: CAWSVYETQYF; size: many; V: TRBV30; J: TRBJ2-5; D: -
DNA: TGTGCCAGCAGGGGGGACAGCACCCCGTACTTC; CDR3: CASRGDSTPYF; size: few; V: TRBV2; J: TRBJ2-5; D: TRBD1
DNA: TGTGCCATCAGTCCGGGACTAGCCTCCTACGAGCAGTACTTC; CDR3: CAISPGLASYEQYF; size: -; V: TRBV10-3; J: TRBJ2-7; D: TRBD2
DNA: TGTGCCAGCAGTTCTGTGAGGACGGAGCTGGGGGAGCAGTACTTC; CDR3: CASSSVRTELGEQYF; size: -; V: TRBV6-5; J: TRBJ2-7; D: -
DNA: TGCAGCGTTGGTGGCGGGACCCTTCCCTACGAGCAGTACTTC; CDR3: CSVGGGTLPYEQYF; size: -; V: TRBV29-1; J: TRBJ2-7; D: -
DNA: TGTGCCAGCAGCTCGAGGGGCCTCTTGGGCTACGAGCAGTACTTC; CDR3: CASSSRGLLGYEQYF; size: -; V: TRBV7-2; J: TRBJ2-7; D: -
DNA: TGTGCCAGCAGCTTAAACATCAGGGGCAGGGGAAACACCATATATTTT; CDR3: CASSLNIRGRGNTIYF; size: few; V: TRBV7-6; J: TRBJ1-3; D: -
DNA: TGTGCCAGCAGCAGCCCCGGGACAGGGGGCCGCGAGCAGTACTTC; CDR3: CASSSPGTGGREQYF; size: few; V: TRBV28; J: TRBJ2-7; D: TRBD1
DNA: TGTGCCAGCAGCCAGACAGGGGAGGCCGGGGAGCTGTTTTTT; CDR3: CASSQTGEAGELFF; size: -; V: TRBV11-3; J: TRBJ2-2; D: TRBD1
DNA: TGTGCCAGCAGGGGTAGCACCGGGGAGCTGTTTTTT; CDR3: CASRGSTGELFF; size: few; V: TRBV6-5; J: TRBJ2-2; D: -
DNA: TGTGCCAGCACCAAATCGGCTAGCGGGGGGGCTTCCCCGTTCTTC; CDR3: CASTKSASGGASPFF; size: -; V: TRBV6-1; J: TRBJ2-1; D: TRBD2
DNA: TGCGCCAGCAGCCAGGGATCCGGGATCTCTCTGGGGGGCTACACCTTC; CDR3: CASSQGSGISLGGYTF; size: few; V: TRBV4-3; J: TRBJ1-2; D: -
DNA: TGTGCCAGCAGTTTTTACAGTCCCCACAACAATGAGCAGTTCTTC; CDR3: CASSFYSPHNNEQFF; size: once; V: TRBV12-3/TRBV12-4; J: TRBJ2-1; D: -
DNA: TGTGCCAGCAGCCTCGGGACAGGGGGCTCCACAGATACGCAGTATTTT; CDR3: CASSLGTGGSTDTQYF; size: -; V: TRBV11-2; J: TRBJ2-3; D: TRBD1
DNA: TGTGCCAGCAGCGGTGCATATTCCTACGAGCAGTACTTC; CDR3: CASSGAYSYEQYF; size: few; V: TRBV9; J: TRBJ2-7; D: -
DNA: TGTGCCAGCAGCCTAGGAGCCCCGGGCCTGAACACTGAAGCTTTCTTT; CDR3: CASSLGAPGLNTEAFF; size: -; V: TRBV5-5; J: TRBJ1-1; D: -
DNA: TGCAGCGTAGCTACCGGGACTCTCTACAATGAGCAGTTCTTC; CDR3: CSVATGTLYNEQFF; size: -; V: TRBV29-1; J: TRBJ2-1; D: -
DNA: TGTGCCAGCAGCAGAACCGGGACTAGCGATATTGAGACCCAGTACTTC; CDR3: CASSRTGTSDIETQYF; size: few; V: TRBV2; J: TRBJ2-5; D: TRBD2
DNA: TGTGCCAGCAGCTTAGTTTTCAGCGGGAGCTCCTACGAGCAGTACTTC; CDR3: CASSLVFSGSSYEQYF; size: few; V: TRBV7-8; J: TRBJ2-7; D: TRBD2
DNA: TGTGCCAGCAGTGAATTCCTCGGGGGACCCCGCAATGAGCAGTTCTTC; CDR3: CASSEFLGGPRNEQFF; size: many; V: TRBV6-4; J: TRBJ2-1; D: -
DNA: TGCGCCAGCAGCCAACGACAGGGGTTGACTAATGAAAAACTGTTTTTT; CDR3: CASSQRQGLTNEKLFF; size: few; V: TRBV4-3; J: TRBJ1-4; D: TRBD1
DNA: TGTGCCAGCACCAATTGGGGACAGGACAATGAGCAGTTCTTC; CDR3: CASTNWGQDNEQFF; size: few; V: TRBV7-8; J: TRBJ2-1; D: TRBD1
DNA: TGCAGCGCCGTCGAGGGGCAGGCTGAAGCTTTCTTT; CDR3: CSAVEGQAEAFF; size: -; V: TRBV29-1; J: TRBJ1-1; D: -
DNA: TGTGCCAGCAGCCCTAGCGGGGCCTTCGTAGATACGCAGTATTTT; CDR3: CASSPSGAFVDTQYF; size: -; V: TRBV7-8; J: TRBJ2-3; D: TRBD2
DNA: TGCGCCAGCAGCCAAGAGGGACTAGCAGGGAATGAGCAGTTCTTC; CDR3: CASSQEGLAGNEQFF; size: -; V: TRBV4-3; J: TRBJ2-1; D: TRBD2
DNA: TGTGCCAGCAGCATAGGACAGGGACTAGCGGAGCGATACGAGCAGTACTTC; CDR3: CASSIGQGLAERYEQYF; size: -; V: TRBV5-6; J: TRBJ2-7; D: TRBD2
DNA: TGCAGCGTTCGACAGACGAACACTGAAGCTTTCTTT; CDR3: CSVRQTNTEAFF; size: few; V: TRBV29-1; J: TRBJ1-1; D: -
DNA: TGTGCCAGCAGTTATGGACAGGGTTTTTCACCCCTCCACTTT; CDR3: CASSYGQGFSPLHF; size: -; V: TRBV6-5; J: TRBJ1-6; D: TRBD1
DNA: TGCGCCAGCAGCATTGGGACTAGCGGGAGGTCTCCGTACCAAGAGACCCAGTACTTC; CDR3: CASSIGTSGRSPYQETQYF; size: -; V: TRBV5-1; J: TRBJ2-5; D: TRBD2
DNA: TGTGCCAGCAGCGTAGCACAGGGTCAGGTGACCTACGAGCAGTACTTC; CDR3: CASSVAQGQVTYEQYF; size: once; V: TRBV9; J: TRBJ2-7; D: -
DNA: TGTGCCAGCAGCTTGGAGGATTTCATAAGAGCTAACTATGGCTACACCTTC; CDR3: CASSLEDFIRANYGYTF; size: many; V: TRBV5-5; J: TRBJ1-2; D: -
DNA: TGTGCCAGCAGCTTGCAGGGTTCGATCAATGGAAACACCATATATTTT; CDR3: CASSLQGSINGNTIYF; size: -; V: TRBV7-2; J: TRBJ1-3; D: -
DNA: TGTGCCAGCAGCTATAGCGGGATGACCTACGAGCAGTACTTC; CDR3: CASSYSGMTYEQYF; size: many; V: TRBV7-2; J: TRBJ2-7; D: TRBD2
DNA: TGTGCCAGCAGCTTAGCGGAGTGGGGCGGAAATGAAAAACTGTTTTTT; CDR3: CASSLAEWGGNEKLFF; size: -; V: TRBV7-9; J: TRBJ1-4; D: -
DNA: TGTGCCAGCAGCTTAGAACTAGCGGGGGGGCCCAGCGAGCAGTTCTTC; CDR3: CASSLELAGGPSEQFF; size: -; V: TRBV7-9; J: TRBJ2-1; D: TRBD2
DNA: TGCGCCAGCAGCTTTAACGCGGGAGGAGTGTCGGGTGAGCAGTTCTTC; CDR3: CASSFNAGGVSGEQFF; size: -; V: TRBV5-1; J: TRBJ2-1; D: TRBD2
DNA: TGCGCCAGCAGCTTGGCCAAAGGGGACACCTATAGCAATCAGCCCCAGCATTTT; CDR3: CASSLAKGDTYSNQPQHF; size: few; V: TRBV5-1; J: TRBJ1-5; D: -
DNA: TGTGCCAGCAGCCAACATAGCGGACCTCGAAACTATGGCTACACCTTC; CDR3: CASSQHSGPRNYGYTF; size: few; V: TRBV7-2; J: TRBJ1-2; D: -
DNA: TGTGCCAGCAGCCAGGGGACAGGGATATCCGGGGAGCTGTTTTTT; CDR3: CASSQGTGISGELFF; size: -; V: TRBV5-5; J: TRBJ2-2; D: TRBD1
DNA: TGCGCCAGCAGCCCCTCGAGGGGCTCCGGGGAGCTGTTTTTT; CDR3: CASSPSRGSGELFF; size: -; V: TRBV5-1; J: TRBJ2-2; D: -
DNA: TGTGCCAGTCAGTTCGGGAATGAGCAGTTCTTC; CDR3: CASQFGNEQFF; size: -; V: TRBV12-3/TRBV12-4; J: TRBJ2-1; D: -